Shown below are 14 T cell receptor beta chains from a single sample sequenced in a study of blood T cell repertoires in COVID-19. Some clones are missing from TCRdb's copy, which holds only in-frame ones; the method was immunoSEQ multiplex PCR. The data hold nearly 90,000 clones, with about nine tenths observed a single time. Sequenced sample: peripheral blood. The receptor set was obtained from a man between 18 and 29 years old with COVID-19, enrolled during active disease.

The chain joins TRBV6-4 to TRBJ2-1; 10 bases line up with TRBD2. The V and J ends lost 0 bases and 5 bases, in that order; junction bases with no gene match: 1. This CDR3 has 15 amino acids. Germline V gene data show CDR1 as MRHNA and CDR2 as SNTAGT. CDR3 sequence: CASSDSTSGDNEQFF. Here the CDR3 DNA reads TGTGCCAGCAGTGACTCTACTAGCGGGGACAATGAGCAGTTCTTC.

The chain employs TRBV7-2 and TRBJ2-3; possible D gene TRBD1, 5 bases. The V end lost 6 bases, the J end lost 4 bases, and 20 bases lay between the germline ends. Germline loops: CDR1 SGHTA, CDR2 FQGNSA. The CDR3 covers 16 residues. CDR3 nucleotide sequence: TGTGCCAGCAGTTCCCCTAAGCAGGGCTGGTCAGATACGCAGTATTTT. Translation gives CASSSPKQGWSDTQYF.

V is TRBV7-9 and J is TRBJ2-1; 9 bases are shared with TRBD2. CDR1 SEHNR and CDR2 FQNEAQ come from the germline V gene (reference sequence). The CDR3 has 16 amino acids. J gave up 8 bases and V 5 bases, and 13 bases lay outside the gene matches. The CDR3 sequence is CASSTPRLAGYYEQFF. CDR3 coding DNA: TGTGCCAGCAGCACACCCAGGCTAGCGGGATACTATGAGCAGTTCTTC.

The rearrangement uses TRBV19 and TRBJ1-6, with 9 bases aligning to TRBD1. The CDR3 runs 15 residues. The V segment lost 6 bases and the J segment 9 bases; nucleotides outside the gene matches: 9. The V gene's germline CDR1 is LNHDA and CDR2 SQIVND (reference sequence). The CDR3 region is CASRTTGTGTSPLHF. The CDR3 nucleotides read TGTGCCAGTAGGACTACCGGGACAGGGACTTCACCCCTCCACTTT.

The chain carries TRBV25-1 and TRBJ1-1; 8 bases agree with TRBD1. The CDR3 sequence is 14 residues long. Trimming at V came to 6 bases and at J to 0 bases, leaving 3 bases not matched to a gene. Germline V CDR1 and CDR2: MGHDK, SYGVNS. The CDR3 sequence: CASSATGVNTEAFF. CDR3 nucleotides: TGTGCCAGCAGCGCGACAGGGGTGAACACTGAAGCTTTCTTT.

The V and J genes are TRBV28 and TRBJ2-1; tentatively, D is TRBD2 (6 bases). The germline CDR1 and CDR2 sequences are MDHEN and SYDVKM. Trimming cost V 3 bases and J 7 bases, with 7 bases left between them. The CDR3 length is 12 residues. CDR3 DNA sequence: TGTGCCAGCAGTTTTCGGGGGAATGAGCAGTTCTTC. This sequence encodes CASSFRGNEQFF.

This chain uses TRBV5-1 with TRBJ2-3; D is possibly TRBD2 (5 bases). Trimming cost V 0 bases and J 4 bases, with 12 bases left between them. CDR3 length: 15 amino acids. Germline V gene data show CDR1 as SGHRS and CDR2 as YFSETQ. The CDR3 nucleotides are TGCGCCAGCAGCTTGGAAGACTATCTCTCAGATACGCAGTATTTT. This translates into CASSLEDYLSDTQYF.

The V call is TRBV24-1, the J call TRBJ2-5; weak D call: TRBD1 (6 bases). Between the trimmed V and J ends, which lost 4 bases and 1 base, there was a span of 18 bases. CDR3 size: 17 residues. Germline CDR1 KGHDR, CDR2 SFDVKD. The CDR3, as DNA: TGTGCCACCAGTGACCGGCAGGTGGGACACCTCCAAGAGACCCAGTACTTC. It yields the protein CATSDRQVGHLQETQYF.

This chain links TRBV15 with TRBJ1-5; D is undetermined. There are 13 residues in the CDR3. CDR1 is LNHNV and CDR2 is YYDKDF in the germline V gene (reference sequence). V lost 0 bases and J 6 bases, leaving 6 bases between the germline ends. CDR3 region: CATSRDRSQPQHF. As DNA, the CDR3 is TGTGCCACCAGCAGAGATCGGAGTCAGCCCCAGCATTTT.

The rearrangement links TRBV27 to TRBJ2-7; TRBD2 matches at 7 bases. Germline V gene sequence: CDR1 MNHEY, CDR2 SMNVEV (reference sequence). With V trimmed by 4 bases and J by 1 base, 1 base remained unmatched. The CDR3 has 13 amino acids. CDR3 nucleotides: TGTGCCAGCAGTTCAGCGGGGTCCTACGAGCAGTACTTC. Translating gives CASSSAGSYEQYF.

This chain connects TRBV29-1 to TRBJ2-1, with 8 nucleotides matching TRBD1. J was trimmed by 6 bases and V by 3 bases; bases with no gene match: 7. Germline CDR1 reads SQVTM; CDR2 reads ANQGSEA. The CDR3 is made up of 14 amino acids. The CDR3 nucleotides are TGCAGCGTTGATGGGAACAGGGGGATCAATGAGCAGTTCTTC. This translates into CSVDGNRGINEQFF.

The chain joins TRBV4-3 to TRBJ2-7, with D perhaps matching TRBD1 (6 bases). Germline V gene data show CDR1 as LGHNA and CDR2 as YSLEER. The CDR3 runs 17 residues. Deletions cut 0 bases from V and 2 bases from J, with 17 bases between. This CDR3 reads CASSQEARTELAYEQYF. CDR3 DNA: TGCGCCAGCAGCCAAGAGGCAAGGACAGAGTTGGCCTACGAGCAGTACTTC.

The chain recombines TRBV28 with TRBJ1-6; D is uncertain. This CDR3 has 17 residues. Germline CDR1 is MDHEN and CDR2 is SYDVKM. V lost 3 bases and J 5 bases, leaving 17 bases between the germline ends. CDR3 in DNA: TGTGCCAGCAGTTTTGTACGGGAGCCTGCAGATAATTCACCCCTCCACTTT. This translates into CASSFVREPADNSPLHF.

For the CDR3, the DNA is TGTGCCAGCAGCCTCATAGGGACAAACGAGCAGTACTTC. Protein: CASSLIGTNEQYF. The genes are TRBV5-4 and TRBJ2-7; D perhaps matches TRBD1 (6 bases). CDR1 and CDR2 from the germline V gene are SGHNT and YYREEE (reference sequence). CDR3 length: 13 residues. V lost 4 bases and J lost 5, with 13 bases in between.